These 2 T cell receptor beta chains came from one sample sequenced in a study of cytotoxic CD8 clonotypes in ibrutinib-treated CLL. Profiling relied on immunoSEQ multiplex PCR, and the TCRdb table lists in-frame clones only, not all of them. Of some 200,000 clones listed, about two thirds are singletons. Sample: PBMCs, taken after 24 months of ibrutinib treatment. The receptors stem from a human donor with chronic lymphocytic leukemia.

This clone was detected a few times. The gene calls are TRBV20-1 and TRBJ1-2; no definite D call. The V gene lost 5 bases and the J gene lost 0 bases, with 4 bases spanning the gap. This CDR3 has 11 residues. Germline CDR1 and CDR2: DFQATT and SNEGSKA (reference sequence). The CDR3 DNA sequence: TGCAGTGCTTGGGCTAACTATGGCTACACCTTC. Translating it yields CSAWANYGYTF.

This clone was found once. The V and J genes are TRBV9 and TRBJ1-2; possible D gene TRBD1, 5 bases. Trimming removed 0 bases from V and 0 bases from J, with 12 bases in between. This CDR3 contains 16 residues. The germline V gene has CDR1 SGDLS and CDR2 YYNGEE. In nucleotides, the CDR3 is TGTGCCAGCAGCGTAGGGGGACCTCACTCTAACTATGGCTACACCTTC. This codes for CASSVGGPHSNYGYTF.